The next 22 T cell receptor beta chains were all read from a single sample in a study of human T cells and chemical hapten exposure. Time point described: healthy volunteer bleed at 6 weeks. Extraction yielded total RNA from whole blood (unfractionated). TCRdb redid the calling of the RACE reads with MiXCR, one entry per CDR3 protein. The profile covers 35,000 to 50,000 distinct CDR3 sequences, with 3% to 4.5% appearing a single time and 5.6% taken by the ten largest. The specimen was whole blood. The receptors stem from a human donor in good health. Some clones in this sample may be carry-over from other donors' samples.

Many counts were recorded for this clonotype. The chain is built from TRBV24-1 and TRBJ2-7, with D uncertain. Germline CDR1 reads KGHDR; CDR2 reads SFDVKD. The CDR3 has 15 amino acids. The germline V and J ends were trimmed by 4 bases and 0 bases, with 12 bases remaining between them. The CDR3 loop is CATSDPRTRSYEQYF. The CDR3 DNA reads TGTGCCACCAGTGACCCCAGGACCCGCTCCTACGAGCAGTACTTC.

Comments on this clonotype: This may stem from a read error, because a much larger clone lies one nucleotide away. This sequence joins TRBV6-5 and TRBJ2-7; 7 positions agree with TRBD1. The CDR3 loop spans 15 amino acids. Trimming cost V 0 bases and J 12 bases; bases outside gene matches: 14. CDR1 and CDR2 from the germline V gene are MNHEY and SVGAGI. CDR3 residues: CASSYSGNNRGARYF. DNA for the CDR3: TGTGCCAGCAGTTACTCCGGGAATAACAGGGGTGCGCGGTACTTC.

This clonotype occurred many times. The V gene is TRBV7-8, the J gene TRBJ2-7; maybe TRBD1 (5 bases). V lost 5 bases and J 3 bases, leaving 14 bases between the germline ends. CDR1 and CDR2 from the germline V gene are SGHVS and FQNEAQ. The CDR3 runs 14 residues. CDR3 in DNA: TGTGCCAGCAGCCGGTCAGGGAACGGCTACGAGCAGTACTTC. Protein: CASSRSGNGYEQYF.

At least ten counts were recorded for this clonotype. The gene calls are TRBV20-1 and TRBJ1-1; 7 positions agree with TRBD1. The germline CDR1 and CDR2 sequences are DFQATT and SNEGSKA (reference sequence). After removal of 6 bases from V and 1 base from J, the junction contained 5 bases not matched to a gene. CDR3 length: 13 amino acids. Here the CDR3 reads CSAARGGNTEAFF. The CDR3 DNA sequence: TGCAGTGCCGCCAGGGGGGGGAACACTGAAGCTTTCTTT.

In regard to this clonotype: One base away lies a much larger clone, so this may be a sequencing read error. The CDR3 DNA reads as TGTGCCAGCAGTGCATCGACAGGGGCCTGCGAGCAGTACTTC. Its translation is CASSASTGACEQYF. The chain uses TRBV6-1 and TRBJ2-7; 8 positions agree with TRBD1. Per the germline V gene, CDR1 is MNHNS and CDR2 is SASEGT. The V and J ends lost 4 bases and 6 bases, in that order; junction bases with no gene match: 8. This CDR3 spans 14 amino acids.

There are many counts of this clonotype. The chain joins TRBV27 to TRBJ2-1, with 8 positions matching TRBD1. V trimming: 5 bases; J trimming: 4 bases; junction bases outside the gene matches: 7. This CDR3 has 15 amino acids. CDR1 MNHEY and CDR2 SMNVEV come from the germline V gene (reference sequence). The CDR3 region has the DNA TGTGCCAGCAGTCCCACAGGGGGTGATTACAATGAGCAGTTCTTC. This gives the protein CASSPTGGDYNEQFF.

This clonotype was detected many times. V usage is TRBV12-5 and J usage is TRBJ2-5, with D possibly being TRBD2 (6 bases). The CDR3 contains 14 residues. Deletions cut 3 bases from V and 4 bases from J, with 12 bases between. Germline CDR1 LGHNT, CDR2 FRNRAP. This chain's CDR3 is CASGFGGSRETQYF. The CDR3, as DNA: TGTGCTAGTGGTTTTGGAGGGAGCAGAGAGACCCAGTACTTC. Complete variable domain (other parts from reference TRBV12-5 and TRBJ2-5): DARVTQTPRHKVTEMGQEVTMRCQPILGHNTVFWYRQTMMQGLELLAYFRNRAPLDDSGMPKDRFSAEMPDATLATLKIQPSEPRDSAVYFCASGFGGSRETQYFGPGTRLLVL.

This clonotype was observed a handful of times. The V call is TRBV7-2, the J call TRBJ1-3; TRBD1 matches at 10 bases. Trimming cost V 3 bases and J 10 bases; bases outside gene matches: 15. Germline CDR1 SGHTA, CDR2 FQGNSA. CDR3 length: 17 amino acids. The CDR3 sequence is CASSFRDRGRLKRTIYF. CDR3 nucleotides: TGTGCCAGCAGCTTCCGGGACAGGGGCCGCTTGAAGAGGACCATATATTTT.

There are many counts of this clonotype. CDR3 bases: TGCGCCAGCAGCCCGAGGACTAGCGGGGTCGGGGAGCTGTTTTTT. Its translation is CASSPRTSGVGELFF. This sequence joins TRBV5-1 and TRBJ2-2; 12 nucleotides match TRBD2. CDR3 length: 15 amino acids. CDR1 is SGHRS and CDR2 is YFSETQ in the germline V gene. Trimming removed 4 bases from V and 7 bases from J; junction bases left unmatched: 5.

This clonotype was counted at least ten times. The CDR3 region is CASSSALDRPRDEQYF. Here the CDR3 DNA reads TGCGCCAGCAGCTCCGCTCTCGACCGGCCGAGGGACGAGCAGTACTTC. The chain employs TRBV5-1 and TRBJ2-7, with D possibly TRBD2 on 5 matching bases. Germline values: CDR1 SGHRS, CDR2 YFSETQ. The V and J ends lost 3 bases and 5 bases respectively, with 21 bases between them. The CDR3 is 16 residues long.

The J gene is TRBJ2-3, the V gene TRBV27; 9 bases are a match to TRBD2. Germline V gene sequence: CDR1 MNHEY, CDR2 SMNVEV (reference sequence). The V gene end was trimmed by 6 bases and the J gene end by 1 base; junction bases not matched to a gene: 8. The CDR3 is 16 residues long. CDR3 loop: CASRPGTSRRTDTQYF. CDR3 DNA sequence: TGTGCCAGCAGGCCCGGGACTAGCCGACGCACAGATACGCAGTATTTT.

This clonotype was recorded many times. The V and J genes are TRBV29-1 and TRBJ1-3; 12 bases agree with TRBD1. CDR3 length: 14 residues. J lost 3 bases, V lost 4 bases, and 1 base had no gene match. The germline V gene has CDR1 SQVTM and CDR2 ANQGSEA. The CDR3 nucleotides are TGCAGCGTTGGGGACAGGGGGCATGGAAACACCATATATTTT. Translation: CSVGDRGHGNTIYF. Full variable domain (outside the CDR3, taken from reference TRBV29-1 and TRBJ1-3): SAVISQKPSRDICQRGTSLTIQCQVDSQVTMMFWYRQQPGQSLTLIATANQGSEATYESGFVIDKFPISRPNLTFSTLTVSNMSPEDSSIYLCSVGDRGHGNTIYFGEGSWLTVV.

This clonotype was recorded at least ten times. J is TRBJ2-4 and V is TRBV5-4, with D perhaps matching TRBD2 (5 bases). Looked up from germline, CDR1 is SGHNT and CDR2 is YYREEE (reference sequence). The CDR3 loop spans 15 amino acids. V gave up 2 bases and J gave up 5 bases, with 14 bases separating them. The CDR3 coding sequence is TGTGCCAGCAGCTTAGGCGGGCAGACCGAAAACATTCAGTACTTC. It translates to CASSLGGQTENIQYF.

This clonotype was seen a few times. The V and J genes are TRBV27 and TRBJ2-5; D remains ambiguous. Trimming took 5 bases from V and 3 from J, leaving 16 bases between them. There are 15 residues in the CDR3. Germline CDR1 MNHEY, CDR2 SMNVEV (reference sequence). CDR3 amino acids: CASSPERHREETQYF. CDR3 bases: TGTGCCAGCAGTCCAGAAAGGCACCGGGAAGAGACCCAGTACTTC.

This clonotype was seen more than once but under ten times. The chain has TRBV12-3 or TRBV12-4 and TRBJ2-1; TRBD2 agrees at 10 bases. This CDR3 has 22 residues. V lost 0 bases to trimming and J lost 4 bases; unmatched junction nucleotides: 21. The CDR3 DNA reads TGTGCCAGCAGTTTAGCCCTGACGACAGGACGAGCGGCTAGCGGGAGATACAATGAGCAGTTCTTC. Amino acids: CASSLALTTGRAASGRYNEQFF.

In this sample, this clonotype turned up many times. The chain recombines TRBV29-1 with TRBJ1-2, with D unclear. Trimming removed 6 bases at V and 0 bases at J, with 8 bases between. The germline V gene encodes CDR1 SQVTM and CDR2 ANQGSEA. The CDR3 loop spans 12 amino acids. The CDR3 DNA reads as TGCAGCGTCGACTCAGCTAACTATGGCTACACCTTC. Protein sequence: CSVDSANYGYTF.

This clonotype was detected a few times. The chain joins TRBV28 to TRBJ1-5; maybe TRBD1 (6 bases). The V end lost 5 bases, the J end lost 2 bases, and 10 bases lay between the germline ends. Germline values: CDR1 MDHEN, CDR2 SYDVKM. This CDR3 comprises 14 residues. In DNA form, the CDR3 reads TGTGCCAGCAGTCTACCAGGGGGCAATCAGCCCCAGCATTTT. Translated, it gives CASSLPGGNQPQHF.

This clonotype was picked up one time. A read error may be the cause here, since a much bigger clone is one base away. The chain is built from TRBV6-5 and TRBJ1-1, with TRBD1 identical over 7 bases. V dropped 2 bases and J dropped 10; count of bases not matched to a gene: 4. The CDR3 spans 12 residues. Per the germline V gene, CDR1 is MNHEY and CDR2 is SVGAGI. CDR3 in DNA: TGTGCCAGCAGTTACGTCAGGGGGGTAGCTTTCTTT. Translated: CASSYVRGVAFF.

This clonotype was found a few times. The chain carries TRBV19 and TRBJ2-1, with 8 bases identical to TRBD2. CDR3 length equals 14 residues. Germline CDR1 LNHDA, CDR2 SQIVND (reference sequence). The junction had 9 bases not matched to a gene; V was cut back by 7 bases and J by 7 bases. CDR3 sequence reads: CASTSTAGGNEQFF. The CDR3 bases are TGTGCCAGTACCTCAACGGCGGGGGGAAATGAGCAGTTCTTC.

This clonotype has a count of ten or more. The germline gene is not matched at one end of the junction; a read error may be the cause. DNA for the CDR3: TGTGCTAGCAGCCAGGGACAGAGCCCTTTGCCTATCAACTATGGCTACACCTTC. It yields the protein CASSQGQSPLPINYGYTF. The J gene is TRBJ1-2, the V gene TRBV7-7; 7 bases align to TRBD1. Per the germline V gene, CDR1 is SSHAT and CDR2 is FNYEAQ (reference sequence). The CDR3 is made up of 18 amino acids.

At least ten counts were recorded for this clonotype. The rearrangement uses TRBV5-1 and TRBJ2-1, with 8 bases matching TRBD2. CDR1 is SGHRS and CDR2 is YFSETQ in the germline V gene. J lost 6 bases, V lost 0 bases, and 2 bases had no gene match. The length of the CDR3 is 14 residues. This CDR3 reads CASSLVAGPNEQFF. The CDR3 DNA follows: TGCGCCAGCAGCTTGGTAGCGGGACCCAATGAGCAGTTCTTC.

The table lists this clonotype with many counts. V is TRBV28 and J is TRBJ1-1; D gene ambiguous. V was trimmed by 4 bases and J by 9 bases, leaving 6 bases between them. The CDR3 sequence is 10 residues long. CDR1 and CDR2 (germline): MDHEN, SYDVKM. The CDR3: CASSSLKAFF. CDR3 sequence (DNA): TGTGCCAGCAGTTCTCTTAAAGCTTTCTTT.